These 24 T cell receptor beta chains share one sample of origin, sequenced in a study of human versus mouse CDR3 diversity and MHC coevolution. Assay: immunoSEQ multiplex PCR; the TCRdb copy retains only in-frame clones and omits some. The table lists about 83,000 clones, about 90% of them singletons. The sequencing input was naive CD4+ T cells from blood. The subset is: CD45RO-negative CD62L-positive naive CD4 T cells. The receptors originated from a person aged 25 to 69 in good health.

The chain joins TRBV7-9 to TRBJ2-2; D gene ambiguous. Trimming left V 3 bases short and J 1 base short, with 9 bases between. This CDR3 is 15 amino acids long. Germline V gene sequence: CDR1 SEHNR, CDR2 FQNEAQ (reference sequence). The CDR3 loop reads CASSFVAVNTGELFF. CDR3 nucleotide sequence: TGTGCCAGCAGCTTTGTGGCGGTGAACACCGGGGAGCTGTTTTTT.

This rearrangement joins TRBV2 to TRBJ2-2; tentatively, D is TRBD1 (5 bases). CDR1 and CDR2 (germline): SNHLY, FYNNEI. The CDR3 runs 13 residues. The V end was cut by 3 bases, the J end by 6 bases, with 8 bases between. The DNA of the CDR3 is TGTGCCAGCAGTGAGGTCAGGGCCGGGGAGCTGTTTTTT. This sequence encodes CASSEVRAGELFF.

The J gene is TRBJ1-3, the V gene TRBV30, with no clear D. The germline CDR1 and CDR2 sequences are GTSNPN and SVGIG (reference sequence). With 0 bases removed from V and 0 bases from J, the gap between germline ends came to 15 bases. CDR3 length: 17 amino acids. The CDR3 reads CAWSVRFQANSGNTIYF. The DNA for the CDR3 is TGTGCCTGGAGTGTACGATTCCAGGCAAACTCTGGAAACACCATATATTTT.

The chain is built from TRBV6-6 and TRBJ1-5; D is ambiguous. Germline V gene sequence: CDR1 MNHNY, CDR2 SVGAGI (reference sequence). Trimming shortened V by 1 base and J by 8 bases, and 12 bases separated the two germline ends. The CDR3 contains 14 residues. The CDR3 DNA sequence: TGTGCCAGCAGTTACTTTGAATATCGGGAGCCCCAGCATTTT. Amino acids: CASSYFEYREPQHF.

The chain couples TRBV7-6 to TRBJ2-5; unclear D gene. V shed 4 bases and J shed 5 bases, with 5 bases lying between them. This CDR3 is 11 amino acids long. Germline CDR1 reads SGHVS; CDR2 reads FNYEAQ. The CDR3 DNA sequence: TGTGCCAGCAGCTCAGTGGAGACCCAGTACTTC. Its translation is CASSSVETQYF. The entire variable domain, with the rest obtained from reference TRBV7-6 and TRBJ2-5, is as follows: GAGVSQSPRYKVTKRGQDVALRCDPISGHVSLYWYRQALGQGPEFLTYFNYEAQQDKSGLPNDRFSAERPEGSISTLTIQRTEQRDSAMYRCASSSVETQYFGPGTRLLVL.

The genes are TRBV4-1 and TRBJ1-2; 10 bases map to TRBD1. The trim removed 4 bases at V and 6 bases at J, leaving 8 bases unmatched. This CDR3 has 15 residues. Germline assignment: CDR1 MGHRA and CDR2 YSYEKL. CDR3 sequence (DNA): TGCGCCAGCAGCCGGCTTTGGGACAGGGGAGATGGCTACACCTTC. This codes for CASSRLWDRGDGYTF.

The chain carries TRBV6-4 and TRBJ1-5, with D unresolved. Germline-derived CDR1 and CDR2 are MRHNA and SNTAGT. The CDR3 contains 13 residues. Trimming stripped 4 bases from V and 7 bases from J, with 11 bases between. The CDR3 loop reads CASSAGDRQPQHF. Here the CDR3 DNA reads TGTGCCAGCAGTGCCGGAGACCGCCAGCCCCAGCATTTT.

The J gene is TRBJ1-1, the V gene TRBV2; 11 bases map to TRBD1. Germline-derived CDR1 and CDR2 are SNHLY and FYNNEI. Trimming took 9 bases from V and 5 from J; bases not matched to a gene: 5. The CDR3 spans 13 residues. CDR3 protein: CASGGQGVTEAFF. The CDR3 DNA reads as TGTGCCAGTGGGGGACAGGGGGTTACTGAAGCTTTCTTT.

CDR3 nucleotides: TGTGCCAGCAGCTCCCCCCCCGGGACAGGGGGCGCGGTTGAAAAACTGTTTTTT. Translated: CASSSPPGTGGAVEKLFF. The chain joins TRBV7-2 to TRBJ1-4; 12 bases line up with TRBD1. CDR1 and CDR2 (germline): SGHTA, FQGNSA. There are 18 residues in the CDR3. V shed 4 bases and J 7 bases; nucleotides not matched to a gene: 13.

The table lists this clone with a few counts. The CDR3 sequence: CAISDEFGTAYGYTF. CDR3 nucleotide sequence: TGTGCCATCAGTGACGAGTTTGGGACAGCCTATGGCTACACCTTC. The chain couples TRBV10-3 to TRBJ1-2, with 7 bases aligning to TRBD1. Germline assignment: CDR1 ENHRY and CDR2 SYGVKD. The length of the CDR3 is 15 residues. V shed 3 bases, J shed 4 bases, and the junction held 8 bases outside the gene matches.

The chain uses TRBV6-1 and TRBJ2-4; 9 bases are a match to TRBD1. Germline loops: CDR1 MNHNS, CDR2 SASEGT. The CDR3 runs 14 residues. V lost 8 bases, J lost 7 bases, and 9 bases stayed unmatched. The CDR3, as DNA: TGTGCCAGCGCCCTGACAGGGGGGATGAACATTCAGTACTTC. Encoded protein: CASALTGGMNIQYF.

The chain carries TRBV7-3 and TRBJ2-5; possible D gene TRBD1, 5 bases. Germline CDR1 is SGHTA and CDR2 is FQGTGA. Trimming stripped 5 bases from V and 2 bases from J, with 9 bases between. The CDR3 consists of 13 residues. CDR3: CASSLDRQETQYF. The CDR3 DNA follows: TGTGCCAGCAGCCTCGACAGACAAGAGACCCAGTACTTC.

The table lists this clone with a few counts. V and J are TRBV7-9 and TRBJ1-3; no clear D gene. Trimming pared 5 bases from V and 7 bases from J, leaving 9 bases between. CDR3 size: 12 residues. CDR1 SEHNR and CDR2 FQNEAQ come from the germline V gene (reference sequence). In DNA form, the CDR3 reads TGTGCCAGCAGCGACTCCTGGAACACCATATATTTT. This sequence encodes CASSDSWNTIYF.

The chain is built from TRBV19 and TRBJ2-7; D not certain. The CDR3 has 13 amino acids. The ends were cut back, 3 bases at V and 3 bases at J, with 9 bases in the middle. Germline assignment: CDR1 LNHDA and CDR2 SQIVND (reference sequence). CDR3 sequence: CASSMGQRYEQYF. CDR3 bases: TGTGCCAGTAGTATGGGTCAGCGCTACGAGCAGTACTTC.

This chain joins TRBV28 and TRBJ1-1, with 12 bases matching TRBD1. The CDR3 loop spans 14 amino acids. The V segment lost 7 bases and the J segment 10 bases; nucleotides outside the gene matches: 10. The germline V gene has CDR1 MDHEN and CDR2 SYDVKM. In DNA form, the CDR3 reads TGTGCCAGCAACCCCGGAGGGACAGGGGGCGCAGCTTTCTTT. This encodes CASNPGGTGGAAFF. Based on the CDR3 plus reference TRBV28 and TRBJ1-1, the full variable domain is DVKVTQSSRYLVKRTGEKVFLECVQDMDHENMFWYRQDPGLGLRLIYFSYDVKMKEKGDIPEGYSVSREKKERFSLILESASTNQTSMYLCASNPGGTGGAAFFGQGTRLTVV.

The chain employs TRBV5-8 and TRBJ2-5, with TRBD1 matching over 9 bases. Germline-derived CDR1 and CDR2 are SGHTS and YDEGEE. The CDR3 covers 14 residues. Losses at the gene ends were 5 bases for V and 1 base for J; bases not matched to a gene: 3. CDR3 DNA sequence: TGTGCCAGCAGGCGGACAGGGGTCCAAGAGACCCAGTACTTC. It codes for CASRRTGVQETQYF.

J is TRBJ2-3 and V is TRBV5-1, with D unresolved. V was cut by 2 bases and J by 5 bases, with 12 bases left in between. Germline lookup yields CDR1 SGHRS and CDR2 YFSETQ. This CDR3 contains 14 residues. DNA of the CDR3: TGCGCCAGCAGCTTTCAAAATCTGAGAGATACGCAGTATTTT. Residues: CASSFQNLRDTQYF.

The V call is TRBV29-1, the J call TRBJ1-1; 12 nucleotides line up with TRBD1. The CDR3 runs 14 residues. V was clipped by 7 bases and J by 1 base; unmatched bases: 4. Germline V gene data show CDR1 as SQVTM and CDR2 as ANQGSEA. The CDR3 region is CSAPGQGANTEAFF. The CDR3 DNA follows: TGCAGCGCCCCGGGACAGGGGGCGAACACTGAAGCTTTCTTT.

This clone was picked up one time. The CDR3, as DNA: TGCGCCAGCAGCCGTATAAGTTCAGGGGTAGATGGCTACACCTTC. Translated: CASSRISSGVDGYTF. The chain combines TRBV5-1 with TRBJ1-2; TRBD1 is a possible D gene (6 bases). The V end was cut by 4 bases, the J end by 6 bases, with 19 bases between. CDR1 SGHRS and CDR2 YFSETQ come from the germline V gene. CDR3 length: 15 residues.

The chain couples TRBV10-1 to TRBJ2-1, with D unclear. Trimming removed 8 bases at V and 3 bases at J, with 8 bases between. The CDR3 loop spans 12 amino acids. Germline CDR1 and CDR2: WNHNN and SYGVQD (reference sequence). CDR3 nucleotides: TGCGCCAGCGGGCCGAGCTACAATGAGCAGTTCTTC. Translated, it gives CASGPSYNEQFF.

This chain uses TRBV20-1 with TRBJ2-1, with D uncertain. This CDR3 has 11 residues. Trimming left V 3 bases short and J 7 bases short, with 7 bases between. Per the germline V gene, CDR1 is DFQATT and CDR2 is SNEGSKA (reference sequence). CDR3 sequence reads: CSASFRNEQFF. The CDR3 DNA reads TGCAGTGCTAGTTTCCGGAATGAGCAGTTCTTC.

The chain uses TRBV11-2 and TRBJ2-7, with 12 bases lining up with TRBD2. CDR1 and CDR2 from the germline V gene are SGHAT and FQNNGV. The CDR3 covers 15 residues. Trimming cost V 5 bases and J 5 bases; bases outside gene matches: 7. CDR3 residues: CASSDRLAGAHEQYF. CDR3 in DNA: TGTGCCAGCAGCGACCGACTAGCGGGAGCTCACGAGCAGTACTTC. Looking up the rest from reference TRBV11-2 and TRBJ2-7 gives the full variable domain: EAGVAQSPRYKIIEKRQSVAFWCNPISGHATLYWYQQILGQGPKLLIQFQNNGVVDDSQLPKDRFSAERLKGVDSTLKIQPAKLEDSAVYLCASSDRLAGAHEQYFGPGTRLTVT.

The chain couples TRBV19 to TRBJ2-2; 7 positions agree with TRBD1. Germline CDR1 reads LNHDA; CDR2 reads SQIVND (reference sequence). With 7 bases clipped from V and 1 base from J, the junction kept 6 bases outside the gene matches. The CDR3 totals 15 residues. Written as DNA, the CDR3 is TGTGCCAGTACCTATCGGGACAGGAACACCGGGGAGCTGTTTTTT. Its translation: CASTYRDRNTGELFF.

This clone showed up just once. The chain couples TRBV5-4 to TRBJ2-7; TRBD1 matches 9 bases. CDR3 length: 16 residues. The J segment lost 3 bases and the V segment lost 1 base, leaving 8 bases of the junction unmatched. Germline V gene lookup returns CDR1 SGHNT and CDR2 YYREEE (reference sequence). CDR3 loop: CASSLPPGTGSYEQYF. Written as DNA, the CDR3 is TGTGCCAGCAGCTTGCCCCCCGGGACAGGGAGCTACGAGCAGTACTTC. The full variable domain, its missing parts supplied by reference TRBV5-4 and TRBJ2-7, is ETGVTQSPTHLIKTRGQQVTLRCSSQSGHNTVSWYQQALGQGPQFIFQYYREEENGRGNFPPRFSGLQFPNYSSELNVNALELDDSALYLCASSLPPGTGSYEQYFGPGTRLTVT.